This T cell receptor beta chain was identified during a study of blood T cell repertoires in COVID-19. CDR3 length equals 16 residues. The V and J ends lost 2 bases and 10 bases, in that order; junction bases with no gene match: 10. Here immunoSEQ multiplex PCR was the method, and the copy in TCRdb shows in-frame clones only, minus some. The table lists under 150,000 clones, around 82% of them singletons, with approximately 5% in the top ten. This chain links TRBV23-1 with TRBJ1-6; 8 bases agree with TRBD1. TRBV23-1 is an ORF for which the function is uncertain. What was sequenced was peripheral blood. This receptor was taken from a woman aged 50 to 60 with acute or convalescent COVID-19. The CDR3 nucleotides read TGCGCCAGCAGTCAACTCGAAGGACAGGGACGGTCACCCCTCCACTTT. Translation: CASSQLEGQGRSPLHF.